This T cell receptor beta chain was profiled in a study of OX40 agonist ivuxolimab in advanced cancers. TCRdb's table, derived via immunoSEQ multiplex PCR, lists solely in-frame clones and lacks some. In the table there are 67,000 or so clones, about nine tenths of which are singletons. The material sequenced was CD4+ or CD8+ T cells sorted from blood, taken in a trial of the OX40 agonist ivuxolimab. The TCR comes from an adult with an advanced solid tumor such as melanoma, head and neck, liver or kidney cancer.

The CDR3 coding sequence is TGTGCCAGTAGTGAACAAGCGGGGGGGCCGCCAGATACGCAGTATTTT. Residues: CASSEQAGGPPDTQYF. This sequence joins TRBV19 and TRBJ2-3; 10 nucleotides align to TRBD2. V lost 5 bases to trimming and J lost 4 bases; unmatched junction nucleotides: 9. This CDR3 comprises 16 residues. The germline gives CDR1 LNHDA, CDR2 SQIVND (reference sequence).